The 8 T cell receptor beta chains below all came from one sample that was sequenced in a study of shared clonotypes between healthy human individuals (dated by TCRdb to 2020 to 2022). Library preparation employed the immunoSEQ multiplex PCR assay. The table comes from immuneACCESS by way of TCRdb, which keeps in-frame sequences with V and J called. Part of the clones is missing from these tables; in studies checked, under half for an unresolved V gene and the rest for unknown reasons. The sample table holds about 470,000 clones, of which about four fifths were seen once. The top ten constitute 13% of the sample. Sequences were obtained from PBMCs. The receptors were sampled from a middle-aged woman in good health. Some clones in this sample may be carry-over from other donors' samples.

The chain uses TRBV13 and TRBJ1-2, with 10 bases identical to TRBD1. CDR1 and CDR2 from the germline V gene are PRHDT and FYEKMQ (reference sequence). Germline trimming cut 4 bases from V and 4 bases from J; bases unmatched to any gene: 9. This CDR3 has 16 amino acids. CDR3 DNA sequence: TGTGCCAGCAGCTCGATGGGGACAGGGGAGGGCTATGGCTACACCTTC. Amino acids: CASSSMGTGEGYGYTF.

This clone was observed a single time. The J gene is TRBJ1-2, the V gene TRBV7-9; 7 positions match TRBD1. The CDR3 has 15 amino acids. The J segment lost 1 base and the V segment lost 5 bases, leaving 7 bases of the junction unmatched. Germline lookup yields CDR1 SEHNR and CDR2 FQNEAQ (reference sequence). CDR3 loop: CASSPPQGRNYGYTF. CDR3 coding DNA: TGTGCCAGCAGCCCCCCACAGGGGCGTAACTATGGCTACACCTTC.

The CDR3 here is CAISGSSGTGELFF. As DNA, the CDR3 is TGTGCCATCAGTGGTTCTAGCGGGACCGGGGAGCTGTTTTTT. The chain uses TRBV10-3 and TRBJ2-2; 8 nucleotides match TRBD2. The CDR3 is 14 residues long. Germline CDR1 and CDR2: ENHRY and SYGVKD. The J segment lost 5 bases and the V segment lost 4 bases, leaving 3 bases of the junction unmatched.

This clone was detected only a few times. The CDR3 nucleotides read TGTGCCAGCAGCGGGGAATTAGCCCTAACTTACAATGAGCAGTTCTTC. Protein product: CASSGELALTYNEQFF. The rearrangement uses TRBV9 and TRBJ2-1; D not resolved. The CDR3 is 16 amino acids. Germline CDR1 SGDLS, CDR2 YYNGEE. The V end lost 3 bases, the J end lost 4 bases, and 17 bases lay between the germline ends.

This clone was picked up one time. The chain recombines TRBV11-2 with TRBJ2-7; the D gene is possibly TRBD1 (5 bases). The CDR3 spans 15 residues. Trimming removed 3 bases from V and 4 bases from J, with 16 bases in between. CDR1 and CDR2 from the germline V gene are SGHAT and FQNNGV. CDR3 in amino acids: CASSFLQGRLYEQYF. CDR3 nucleotides: TGTGCCAGCAGCTTTTTGCAGGGCCGGCTATACGAGCAGTACTTC.

This clone was seen more than once but under ten times. This sequence joins TRBV11-1 and TRBJ2-1; TRBD2 aligns across 8 bases. Germline CDR1 is SGHAT and CDR2 is FQDESV (reference sequence). This CDR3 is 16 amino acids long. Losses at the gene ends were 3 bases for V and 0 bases for J; bases not matched to a gene: 4. CDR3 sequence reads: CASSFGLAPSYNEQFF. The DNA of the CDR3 is TGTGCCAGCAGCTTCGGACTAGCCCCCTCCTACAATGAGCAGTTCTTC.

The J gene is TRBJ1-2, the V gene TRBV10-3; D unclear. Germline V gene sequence: CDR1 ENHRY, CDR2 SYGVKD. CDR3 length equals 15 residues. V shed 4 bases and J shed 0 bases, with 12 bases lying between them. The CDR3 is CAISVLGTSNYGYTF. CDR3 nucleotide sequence: TGTGCCATCAGTGTCTTGGGCACCTCTAACTATGGCTACACCTTC.

V usage is TRBV4-3 and J usage is TRBJ2-1; 7 bases match TRBD2. The CDR3 is made up of 17 amino acids. The J segment lost 4 bases and the V segment lost 1 base, leaving 10 bases of the junction unmatched. Germline CDR1 reads LGHNA; CDR2 reads YSLEER. The CDR3 is CASSQVWSGGRYNEQFF. CDR3 DNA sequence: TGCGCCAGCAGCCAAGTGTGGTCGGGAGGACGGTACAATGAGCAGTTCTTC.